This T cell receptor (beta chain) was identified in a study of Graves' ophthalmopathy and Graves' hyperthyroidism. The authors amplified TCR beta CDR3 regions, and they did so from RNA transcripts for repertoire sequencing. Second-round multiplex PCR came after first-round RT-PCR with HTBI primers. From the multiplex PCR reads, TCRdb called clonotypes with MiXCR, one entry per CDR3 protein. Of roughly 350,000 distinct CDR3 sequences listed, about a sixth are singletons. Researchers classed hyperthyroidism as stable given no ophthalmopathy within 18 months of follow-up. Diagnoses were established from clinical symptoms, serum thyroxine, TRAb, thyroid ultrasound and orbital computed tomography. In this sample, this clonotype turned up many times. What it binds is unknown. The germline gene is not matched at one end of the junction; a read error may be the cause. Germline CDR1 reads MNHNS; CDR2 reads SASEGT. The CDR3 length is 14 residues.

General observations from the study: Blood was where most expanded thyroid clonotypes above 0.001 frequency also turned up.

J is TRBJ2-7 and V is TRBV6-1; 7 nucleotides agree with TRBD2. This receptor was taken from an adult woman with stable Graves' hyperthyroidism. The sequenced sample consisted of peripheral blood. The chain's CDR3 is CASSQAGMYYEQYF. The DNA of the CDR3 is TGTGCCAGCAGTCAAGCGGGAATGTACTACGAGCAGTACTTC.